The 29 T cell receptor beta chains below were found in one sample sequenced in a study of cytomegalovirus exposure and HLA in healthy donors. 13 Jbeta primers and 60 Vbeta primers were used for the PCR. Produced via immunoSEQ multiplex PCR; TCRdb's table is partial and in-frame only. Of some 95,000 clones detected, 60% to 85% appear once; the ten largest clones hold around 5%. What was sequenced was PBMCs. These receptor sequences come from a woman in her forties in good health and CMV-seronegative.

The CDR3 sequence: CSAGSGSGYEQYF. CDR3 DNA: TGCAGCGCCGGCTCCGGTTCGGGCTACGAGCAGTACTTC. The chain has TRBV29-1 and TRBJ2-7; D remains ambiguous. Per germline, CDR1 SQVTM and CDR2 ANQGSEA. The CDR3 extends over 13 amino acids. V was cut by 7 bases and J by 3 bases, with 16 bases left in between.

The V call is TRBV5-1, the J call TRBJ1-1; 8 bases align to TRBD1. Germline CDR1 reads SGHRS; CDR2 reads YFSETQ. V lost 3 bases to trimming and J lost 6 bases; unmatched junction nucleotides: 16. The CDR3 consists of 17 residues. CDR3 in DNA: TGCGCCAGCAGCTCCGGCGGGGCAGGGGGCGCAGGCCCTGAAGCTTTCTTT. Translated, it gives CASSSGGAGGAGPEAFF.

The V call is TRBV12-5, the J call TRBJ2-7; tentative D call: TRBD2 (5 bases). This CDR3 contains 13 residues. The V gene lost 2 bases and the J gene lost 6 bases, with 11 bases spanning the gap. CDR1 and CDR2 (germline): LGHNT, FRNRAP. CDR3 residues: CASGLSGAVEQYF. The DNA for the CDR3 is TGTGCTAGTGGTTTGAGCGGTGCAGTCGAGCAGTACTTC. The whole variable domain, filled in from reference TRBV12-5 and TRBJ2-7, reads DARVTQTPRHKVTEMGQEVTMRCQPILGHNTVFWYRQTMMQGLELLAYFRNRAPLDDSGMPKDRFSAEMPDATLATLKIQPSEPRDSAVYFCASGLSGAVEQYFGPGTRLTVT.

The CDR3 sequence is CASHKVAGRDGTDTQYF. CDR3 in DNA: TGTGCCAGCCATAAGGTAGCGGGTCGTGACGGTACAGATACGCAGTATTTT. The chain links TRBV5-6 to TRBJ2-3; 7 bases are shared with TRBD2. With 7 bases clipped from V and 3 bases from J, the junction kept 17 bases outside the gene matches. Germline loops: CDR1 SGHDT, CDR2 YYEEEE. The CDR3 spans 17 residues.

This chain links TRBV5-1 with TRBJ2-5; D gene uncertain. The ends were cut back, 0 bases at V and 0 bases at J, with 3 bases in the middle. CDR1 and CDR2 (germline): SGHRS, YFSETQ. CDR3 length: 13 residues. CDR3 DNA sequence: TGCGCCAGCAGCTTGGACTACCAAGAGACCCAGTACTTC. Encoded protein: CASSLDYQETQYF.

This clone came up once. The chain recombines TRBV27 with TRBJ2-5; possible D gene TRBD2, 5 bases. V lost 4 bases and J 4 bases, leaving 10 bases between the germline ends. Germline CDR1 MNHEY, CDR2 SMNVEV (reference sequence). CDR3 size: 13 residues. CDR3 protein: CASSWTRRETQYF. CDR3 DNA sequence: TGTGCCAGCAGTTGGACTCGGAGAGAGACCCAGTACTTC.

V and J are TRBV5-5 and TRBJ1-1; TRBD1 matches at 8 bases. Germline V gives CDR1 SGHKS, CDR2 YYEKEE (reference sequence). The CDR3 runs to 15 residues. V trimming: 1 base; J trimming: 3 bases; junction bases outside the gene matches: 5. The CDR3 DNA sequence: TGTGCCAGCAGCTTGAACACAGGGGGATACACTGAAGCTTTCTTT. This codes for CASSLNTGGYTEAFF.

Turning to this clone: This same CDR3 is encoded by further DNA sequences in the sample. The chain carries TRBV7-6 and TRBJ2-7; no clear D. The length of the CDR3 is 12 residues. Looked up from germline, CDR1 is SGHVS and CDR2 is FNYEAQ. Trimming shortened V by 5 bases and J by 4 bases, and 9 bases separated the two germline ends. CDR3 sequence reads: CASSHSNYEQYF. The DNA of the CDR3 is TGTGCCAGCAGCCACTCAAATTACGAGCAGTACTTC.

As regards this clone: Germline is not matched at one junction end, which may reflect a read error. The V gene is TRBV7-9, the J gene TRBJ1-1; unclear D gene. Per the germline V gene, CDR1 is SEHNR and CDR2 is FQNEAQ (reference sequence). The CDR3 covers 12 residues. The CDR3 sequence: CSSSFAYAGAFF. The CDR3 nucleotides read TGTTCCAGCAGCTTCGCCTATGCGGGAGCTTTCTTT. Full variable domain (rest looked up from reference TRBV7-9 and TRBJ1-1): DTGVSQNPRHKITKRGQNVTFRCDPISEHNRLYWYRQTLGQGPEFLTYFQNEAQLEKSRLLSDRFSAERPKGSFSTLEIQRTEQGDSAMYLCSSSFAYAGAFFGQGTRLTVV.

CDR3 protein: CASSQVGSVQETQYF. CDR3 coding DNA: TGCGCCAGCAGCCAAGTGGGCTCGGTCCAAGAGACCCAGTACTTC. V is TRBV4-1 and J is TRBJ2-5; D is uncertain. The V end was cut by 1 base, the J end by 1 base, with 10 bases between. The CDR3 sequence is 15 residues long. CDR1 and CDR2 (germline): MGHRA, YSYEKL.

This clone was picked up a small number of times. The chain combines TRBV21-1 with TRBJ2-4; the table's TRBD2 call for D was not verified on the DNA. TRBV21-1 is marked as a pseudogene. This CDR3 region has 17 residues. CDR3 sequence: CASSSPPGLLAKNIQYF. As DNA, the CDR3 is TGTGCCAGCAGCTCCCCTCCGGGACTGCTAGCCAAAAACATTCAGTACTTC.

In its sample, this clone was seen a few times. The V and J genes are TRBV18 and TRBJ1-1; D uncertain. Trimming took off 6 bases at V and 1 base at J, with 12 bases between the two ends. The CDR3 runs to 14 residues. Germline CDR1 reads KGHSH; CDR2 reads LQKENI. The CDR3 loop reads CASSSESGNTEAFF. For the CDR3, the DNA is TGTGCCAGCTCGTCAGAGTCGGGGAACACTGAAGCTTTCTTT.

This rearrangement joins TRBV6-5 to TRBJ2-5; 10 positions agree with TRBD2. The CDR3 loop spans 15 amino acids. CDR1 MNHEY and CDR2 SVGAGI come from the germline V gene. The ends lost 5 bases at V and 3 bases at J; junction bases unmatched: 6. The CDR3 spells CASSRRTSGKETQYF. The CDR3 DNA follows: TGTGCCAGCAGTCGCCGGACTAGCGGTAAAGAGACCCAGTACTTC.

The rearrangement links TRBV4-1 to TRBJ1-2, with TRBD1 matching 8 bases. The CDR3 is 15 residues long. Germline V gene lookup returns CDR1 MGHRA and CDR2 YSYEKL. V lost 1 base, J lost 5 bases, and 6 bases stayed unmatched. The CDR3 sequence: CASSQAQGEWYGYTF. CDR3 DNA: TGCGCCAGCAGCCAAGCACAGGGGGAATGGTATGGCTACACCTTC.

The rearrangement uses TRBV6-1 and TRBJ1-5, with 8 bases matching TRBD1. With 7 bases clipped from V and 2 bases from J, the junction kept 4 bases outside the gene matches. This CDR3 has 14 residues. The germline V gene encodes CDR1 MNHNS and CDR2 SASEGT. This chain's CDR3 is CASILQGGNQPQHF. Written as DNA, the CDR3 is TGTGCCAGCATCCTACAGGGGGGCAATCAGCCCCAGCATTTT.

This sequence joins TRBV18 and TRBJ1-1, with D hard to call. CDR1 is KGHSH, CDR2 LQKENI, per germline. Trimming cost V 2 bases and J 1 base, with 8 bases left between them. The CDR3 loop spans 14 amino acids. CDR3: CASSPGLSNTEAFF. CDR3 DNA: TGTGCCAGCTCACCAGGGCTGTCGAACACTGAAGCTTTCTTT.

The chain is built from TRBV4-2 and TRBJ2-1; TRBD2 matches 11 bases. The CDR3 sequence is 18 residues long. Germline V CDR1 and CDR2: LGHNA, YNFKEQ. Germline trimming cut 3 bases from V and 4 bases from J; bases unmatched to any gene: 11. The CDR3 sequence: CASSQVKPGTSGYNEQFF. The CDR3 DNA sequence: TGTGCCAGCAGCCAGGTCAAACCCGGGACTAGCGGTTACAATGAGCAGTTCTTC.

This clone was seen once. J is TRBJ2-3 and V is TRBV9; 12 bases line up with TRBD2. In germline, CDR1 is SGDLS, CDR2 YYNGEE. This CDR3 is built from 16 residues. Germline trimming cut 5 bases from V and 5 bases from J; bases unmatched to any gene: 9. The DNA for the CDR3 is TGTGCCAGCAGTGCTCGGACTAGCGGGGTGGGAGATACGCAGTATTTT. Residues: CASSARTSGVGDTQYF.

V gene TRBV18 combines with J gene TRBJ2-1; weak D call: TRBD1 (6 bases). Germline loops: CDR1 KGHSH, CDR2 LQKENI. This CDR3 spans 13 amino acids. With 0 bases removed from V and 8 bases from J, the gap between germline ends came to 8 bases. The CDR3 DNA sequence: TGTGCCAGCTCACCACCGCAGGGGCATGAGCAGTTCTTC. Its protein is CASSPPQGHEQFF.

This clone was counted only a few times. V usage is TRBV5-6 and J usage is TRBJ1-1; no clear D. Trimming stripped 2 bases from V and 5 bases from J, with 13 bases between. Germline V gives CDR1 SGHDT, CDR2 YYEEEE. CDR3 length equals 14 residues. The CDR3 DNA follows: TGTGCCAGCAGCTTTGGGTGGGGAGGAACTGAAGCTTTCTTT. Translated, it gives CASSFGWGGTEAFF. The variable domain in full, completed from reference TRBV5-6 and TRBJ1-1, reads DAGVTQSPTHLIKTRGQQVTLRCSPKSGHDTVSWYQQALGQGPQFIFQYYEEEERQRGNFPDRFSGHQFPNYSSELNVNALLLGDSALYLCASSFGWGGTEAFFGQGTRLTVV.

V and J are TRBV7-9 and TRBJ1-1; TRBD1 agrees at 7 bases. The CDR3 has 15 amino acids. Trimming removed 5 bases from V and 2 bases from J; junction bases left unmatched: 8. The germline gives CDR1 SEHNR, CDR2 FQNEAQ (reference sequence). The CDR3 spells CASSTRTGLNTEAFF. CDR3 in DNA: TGTGCCAGCAGCACCAGGACAGGCCTCAACACTGAAGCTTTCTTT.

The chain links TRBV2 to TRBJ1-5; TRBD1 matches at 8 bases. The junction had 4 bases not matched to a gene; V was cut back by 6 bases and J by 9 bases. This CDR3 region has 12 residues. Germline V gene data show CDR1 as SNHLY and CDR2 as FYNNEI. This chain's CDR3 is CASRGTGAPQHF. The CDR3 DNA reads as TGTGCCAGCAGGGGGACAGGAGCGCCCCAGCATTTT.

In nucleotides, the CDR3 is TGTGCCAGCAGCTTCTTTCGAGGACAGGGGACGTCTAATGAAAAACTGTTTTTT. Translating gives CASSFFRGQGTSNEKLFF. V gene TRBV7-9 combines with J gene TRBJ1-4, with 9 positions matching TRBD1. V shed 3 bases, J shed 3 bases, and the junction held 11 bases outside the gene matches. CDR1 is SEHNR and CDR2 is FQNEAQ in the germline V gene (reference sequence). The CDR3 totals 18 residues.

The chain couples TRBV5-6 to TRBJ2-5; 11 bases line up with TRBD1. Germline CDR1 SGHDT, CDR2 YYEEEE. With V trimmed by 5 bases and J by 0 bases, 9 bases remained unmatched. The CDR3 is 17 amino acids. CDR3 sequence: CASRRDRGDLYQETQYF. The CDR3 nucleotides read TGTGCCAGCAGAAGGGACAGGGGGGACTTGTACCAAGAGACCCAGTACTTC. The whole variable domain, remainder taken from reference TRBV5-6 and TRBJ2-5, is DAGVTQSPTHLIKTRGQQVTLRCSPKSGHDTVSWYQQALGQGPQFIFQYYEEEERQRGNFPDRFSGHQFPNYSSELNVNALLLGDSALYLCASRRDRGDLYQETQYFGPGTRLLVL.

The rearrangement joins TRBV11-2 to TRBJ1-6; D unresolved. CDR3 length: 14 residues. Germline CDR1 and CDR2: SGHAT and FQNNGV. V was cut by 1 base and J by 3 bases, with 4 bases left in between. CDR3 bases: TGTGCCAGCAGCTTAGCCATCTATAATTCACCCCTCCACTTT. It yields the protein CASSLAIYNSPLHF.

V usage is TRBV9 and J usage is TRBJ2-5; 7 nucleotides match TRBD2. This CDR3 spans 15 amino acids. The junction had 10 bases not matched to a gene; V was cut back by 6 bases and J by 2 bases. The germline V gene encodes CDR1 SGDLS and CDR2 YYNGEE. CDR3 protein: CASNAEAGNQETQYF. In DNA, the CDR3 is TGTGCCAGCAACGCCGAAGCGGGAAATCAAGAGACCCAGTACTTC.

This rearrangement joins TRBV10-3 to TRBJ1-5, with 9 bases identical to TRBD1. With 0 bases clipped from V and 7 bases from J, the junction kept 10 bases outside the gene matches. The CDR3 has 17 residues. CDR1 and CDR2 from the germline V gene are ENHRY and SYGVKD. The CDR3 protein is CAISESVGQGIDQPQHF. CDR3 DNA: TGTGCCATCAGTGAGTCGGTGGGACAGGGTATCGACCAGCCCCAGCATTTT.

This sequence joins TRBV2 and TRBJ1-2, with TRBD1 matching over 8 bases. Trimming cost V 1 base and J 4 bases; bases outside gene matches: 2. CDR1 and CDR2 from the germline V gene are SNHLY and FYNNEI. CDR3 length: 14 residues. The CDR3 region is CASSEGTGSYGYTF. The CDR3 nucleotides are TGTGCCAGCAGTGAAGGGACAGGGTCCTATGGCTACACCTTC.

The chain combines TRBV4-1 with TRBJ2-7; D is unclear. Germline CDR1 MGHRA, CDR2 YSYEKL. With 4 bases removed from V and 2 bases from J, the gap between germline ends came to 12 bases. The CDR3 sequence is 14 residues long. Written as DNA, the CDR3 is TGCGCCAGCAGCCCCACTCAATCAACCTACGAGCAGTACTTC. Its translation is CASSPTQSTYEQYF.